The rows below give T cell receptor beta chains drawn from one sample of a study of blood T cell repertoires in COVID-19. Using immunoSEQ multiplex PCR, the repertoire was profiled, and TCRdb retains in-frame clones only, with some absent. The data contain under 250,000 clones, approximately 85% of them singletons. The sample taken for sequencing was peripheral blood. Source of these receptors: a woman aged 80 or over with COVID-19, enrolled during active disease. Both conserved end residues are trimmed from each CDR3. A D gene is named only where the DNA matches it firmly. The size field is filled for only some rows; it gives once, few, many or a size class.

NA	TRBV6-5	TRBJ2-6	NA	ASRGQTAGANVLT
few	TRBV5-4	TRBJ1-2	TRBD1	ASREGQATLNYGYT
NA	TRBV28	TRBJ1-5	TRBD1	ASSRQGAGQPQH
NA	TRBV24-1	TRBJ2-5	NA	ATSPTGPGTQETQY
few	TRBV15	TRBJ1-5	NA	ATSRDSPRPDQPQH
NA	TRBV3-1/TRBV3-2	TRBJ1-3	NA	ASSQDGTGENTIY
once	TRBV10-3	TRBJ2-2	NA	AISESGLSGGELF
NA	TRBV18	TRBJ2-3	TRBD2	ASSPSGRLTDTQY
NA	TRBV9	TRBJ2-1	NA	ASSVALFKDTRF
NA	TRBV28	TRBJ2-5	TRBD2	ASIASGGRKTQY
NA	TRBV7-7	TRBJ2-5	TRBD2	ASGRAGGSQETQY
NA	TRBV6-5	TRBJ2-1	TRBD2	ASSYSLAGYYNEQF
NA	TRBV18	TRBJ2-6	TRBD1	ASSPPGGAAGANVLT
NA	TRBV3-1/TRBV3-2	TRBJ1-2	NA	ASSQDYRSRSYGYT
NA	TRBV11-1	TRBJ1-1	NA	ASSSMGGNTEAF
NA	TRBV3-1/TRBV3-2	TRBJ1-2	TRBD1	ASSPDRDYYGYT
NA	TRBV6-1	TRBJ1-5	TRBD1	ASSEATLTGRANQPQH
NA	TRBV18	TRBJ2-7	TRBD2	ASSPLGLAGDYEQY
NA	TRBV5-1	TRBJ2-1	TRBD1	ASSLGQGPGGFYNEQF
NA	TRBV18	TRBJ2-1	NA	ASSPGGLSSYNEQF